This T cell receptor beta chain came from a study of radiotherapy plus CTLA-4 blockade in lung cancer (dated by TCRdb to about 2018). Looking at the study overall: Among the enrolled patients, approximately 18% had an objective response, and around 31% reached disease control. Study-wide findings and limitations: TCR clones derived from tumors expanded in peripheral blood after treatment with radiotherapy and ipilimumab. Increased serum interferon-beta after radiation, together with early dynamic changes in blood T cell clones, were reported to be the strongest predictors of response.

Focal radiation therapy combined with CTLA-4 blockade (ipilimumab) was tested in patients with chemo-refractory metastatic non-small-cell lung cancer. As regards this clone: What this receptor recognizes is not known. Base qualities are not provided; no much larger clone lies one nucleotide away.

The library was generated by the immunoSEQ multiplex PCR assay. Entries here come from immuneACCESS through TCRdb and include only in-frame sequences with V and J called. Some clones fail to appear in such tables; in the studies checked, an unresolved V gene covers under half of the shortfall, and the cause of the remainder is unknown. The sample data list approximately 82,000 clones, and approximately 82% of these were observed just once. The leading ten clones occupy just over 14% of the sample. Including cysteine and phenylalanine, the CDR3 has 15 amino acids. The CDR3 DNA has 45 bases and is translated from base 1. The germline V gene supplies CDR1 KGHSH and CDR2 LQKENI. Ends trimmed: V by 6 bases, J by 0 bases; bases unmatched to a gene: 4.

The TCR sequence derives from a human donor with non-small cell lung cancer that progressed on radiotherapy plus ipilimumab. The specimen was peripheral blood, collected from a patient treated with radiotherapy plus ipilimumab. The rearranged chain carries TRBV18 and TRBJ2-7; TRBD1 agrees with 11 junctional bases. The DNA sequence follows: TGTGCCAGCTCGGGACAGGGGGGAAACTCCTACGAGCAGTACTTC. Its protein product is CASSGQGGNSYEQYF.